Below are 5 T cell receptor beta chains sequenced from a single sample in a study of blood T cell repertoires in COVID-19. The method was immunoSEQ multiplex PCR; TCRdb's version includes in-frame clones alone and lacks a portion of them. This table has around 60,000 clones, around 90% appearing once. Specimen: peripheral blood. These receptors were obtained from a man aged 45-60 years with active COVID-19.

The chain joins TRBV10-3 to TRBJ2-1; TRBD1 might be the D (6 bases). V was trimmed by 5 bases and J by 15 bases, leaving 17 bases between them. The CDR3 is 12 amino acids. The germline V gene has CDR1 ENHRY and CDR2 SYGVKD. In nucleotides, the CDR3 is TGTGCCATCAGTCAGGGGTACAGTTCGCTGTTCTTC. This translates into CAISQGYSSLFF.

V and J are TRBV9 and TRBJ2-7; 9 nucleotides line up with TRBD1. Germline CDR1 is SGDLS and CDR2 is YYNGEE. J lost 2 bases, V lost 3 bases, and 3 bases had no gene match. The CDR3 runs 14 residues. CDR3: CASSAGQGPYEQYF. For the CDR3, the DNA is TGTGCCAGCAGCGCAGGACAGGGGCCCTACGAGCAGTACTTC.

This rearrangement joins TRBV15 to TRBJ1-2; D remains ambiguous. Germline V CDR1 and CDR2: LNHNV, YYDKDF (reference sequence). The CDR3 is made up of 15 amino acids. V was cut by 5 bases and J by 3 bases, with 16 bases left in between. DNA for the CDR3: TGTGCCACCAGCCCCGCCCGCGGCTCCCACTATGGCTACACCTTC. Amino acid sequence: CATSPARGSHYGYTF. Complete variable domain (other parts from reference TRBV15 and TRBJ1-2): DAMVIQNPRYQVTQFGKPVTLSCSQTLNHNVMYWYQQKSSQAPKLLFHYYDKDFNNEADTPDNFQSRRPNTSFCFLDIRSPGLGDTAMYLCATSPARGSHYGYTFGSGTRLTVV.

The rearrangement links TRBV3-1 (or the pseudogene TRBV3-2) to TRBJ2-1; 9 positions match TRBD2. Germline values: CDR1 LGHDT, CDR2 YNNKEL (reference sequence). The CDR3 sequence is 15 residues long. V shed 1 base, J shed 6 bases, and the junction held 4 bases outside the gene matches. CDR3 sequence reads: CASSQGGGALNEQFF. For the CDR3, the DNA is TGTGCCAGCAGCCAAGGCGGGGGGGCCCTCAATGAGCAGTTCTTC.

The chain combines TRBV11-3 with TRBJ2-7; 8 bases agree with TRBD2. From germline, CDR1 is SGHNT and CDR2 YENEEA. The CDR3 is 14 residues long. Trimming cost V 5 bases and J 3 bases; bases outside gene matches: 6. The CDR3 DNA is TGTGCCAGCAGCCGCGGGGGGTCCCACTACGAGCAGTACTTC. Residues: CASSRGGSHYEQYF.